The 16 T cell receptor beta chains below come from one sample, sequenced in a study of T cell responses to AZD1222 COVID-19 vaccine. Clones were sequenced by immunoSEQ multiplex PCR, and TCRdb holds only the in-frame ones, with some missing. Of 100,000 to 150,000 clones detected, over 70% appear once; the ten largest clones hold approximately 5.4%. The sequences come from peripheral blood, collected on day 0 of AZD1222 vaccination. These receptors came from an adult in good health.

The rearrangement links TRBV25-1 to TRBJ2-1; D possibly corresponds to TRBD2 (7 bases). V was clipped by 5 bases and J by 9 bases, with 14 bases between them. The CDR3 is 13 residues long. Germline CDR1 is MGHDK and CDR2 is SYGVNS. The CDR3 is CASSFRGAGEQFF. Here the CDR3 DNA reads TGTGCCAGCAGTTTCCGGGGGGCAGGTGAGCAGTTCTTC.

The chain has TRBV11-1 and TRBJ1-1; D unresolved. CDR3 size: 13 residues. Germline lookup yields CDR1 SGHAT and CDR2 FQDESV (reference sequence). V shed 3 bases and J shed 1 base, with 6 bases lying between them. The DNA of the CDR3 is TGTGCCAGCAGCTTTCATCGGAACACTGAAGCTTTCTTT. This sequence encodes CASSFHRNTEAFF.

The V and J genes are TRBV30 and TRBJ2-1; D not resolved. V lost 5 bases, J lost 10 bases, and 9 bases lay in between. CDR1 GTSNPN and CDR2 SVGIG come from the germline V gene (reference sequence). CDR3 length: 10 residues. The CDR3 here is CAWSHREQFF. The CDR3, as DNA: TGTGCCTGGTCTCATCGAGAGCAGTTCTTC.

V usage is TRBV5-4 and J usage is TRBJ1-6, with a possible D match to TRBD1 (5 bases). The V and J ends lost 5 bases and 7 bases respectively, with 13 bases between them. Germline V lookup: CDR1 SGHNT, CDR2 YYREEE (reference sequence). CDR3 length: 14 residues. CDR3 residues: CASRRGDSNSPLHF. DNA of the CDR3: TGTGCCAGCAGACGCGGTGACAGCAATTCACCCCTCCACTTT.

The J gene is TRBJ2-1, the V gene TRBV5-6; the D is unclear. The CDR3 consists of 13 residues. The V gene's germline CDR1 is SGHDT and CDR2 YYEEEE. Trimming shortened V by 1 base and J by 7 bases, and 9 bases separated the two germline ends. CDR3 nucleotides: TGTGCCAGCAGCTTGTCCTGGTGGAATGAGCAGTTCTTC. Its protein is CASSLSWWNEQFF.

The CDR3 DNA is TGTGCCAGCAGCCAAGAACACGGACAGAGCAATCAGCCCCAGCATTTT. Its translation: CASSQEHGQSNQPQHF. The chain couples TRBV3-1 (or the pseudogene TRBV3-2) to TRBJ1-5, with a tentative D call TRBD1 (6 bases). CDR3 length: 16 residues. Trimming took off 0 bases at V and 1 base at J, with 10 bases between the two ends. Germline V gene data show CDR1 as LGHDT and CDR2 as YNNKEL (reference sequence).

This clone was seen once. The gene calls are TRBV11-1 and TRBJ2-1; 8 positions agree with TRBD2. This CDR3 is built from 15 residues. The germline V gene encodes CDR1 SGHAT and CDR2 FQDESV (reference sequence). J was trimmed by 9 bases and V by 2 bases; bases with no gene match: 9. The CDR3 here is CASSLRTSGYREQFF. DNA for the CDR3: TGTGCCAGCAGCTTAAGAACTAGCGGTTATCGTGAGCAGTTCTTC. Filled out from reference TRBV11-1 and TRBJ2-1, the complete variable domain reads EAEVAQSPRYKITEKSQAVAFWCDPISGHATLYWYRQILGQGPELLVQFQDESVVDDSQLPKDRFSAERLKGVDSTLKIQPAELGDSAMYLCASSLRTSGYREQFFGPGTRLTVL.

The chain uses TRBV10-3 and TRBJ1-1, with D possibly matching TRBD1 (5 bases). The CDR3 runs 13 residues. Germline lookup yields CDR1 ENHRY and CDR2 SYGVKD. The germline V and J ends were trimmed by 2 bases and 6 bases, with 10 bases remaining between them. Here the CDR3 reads CAISEGRDAEAFF. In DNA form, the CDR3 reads TGTGCCATCAGTGAGGGACGGGACGCTGAAGCTTTCTTT.

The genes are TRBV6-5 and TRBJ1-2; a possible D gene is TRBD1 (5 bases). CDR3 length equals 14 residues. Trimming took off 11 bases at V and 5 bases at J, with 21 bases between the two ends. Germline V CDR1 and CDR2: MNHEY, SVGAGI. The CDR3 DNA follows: TGTGCCTCCCGTCCCGGGACCGCCTCTTATGGCTACACCTTC. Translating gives CASRPGTASYGYTF.

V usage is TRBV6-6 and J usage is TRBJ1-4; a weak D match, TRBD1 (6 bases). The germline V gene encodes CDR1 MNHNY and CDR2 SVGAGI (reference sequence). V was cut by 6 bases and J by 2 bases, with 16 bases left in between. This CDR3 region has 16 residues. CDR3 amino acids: CASRRTVAGTNEKLFF. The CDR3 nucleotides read TGTGCCAGCAGACGGACAGTTGCCGGGACTAATGAAAAACTGTTTTTT.

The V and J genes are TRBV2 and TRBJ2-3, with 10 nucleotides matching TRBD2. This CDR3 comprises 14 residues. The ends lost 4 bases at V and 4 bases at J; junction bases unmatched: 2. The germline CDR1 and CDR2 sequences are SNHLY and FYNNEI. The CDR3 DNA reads TGTGCCAGCAGTGGGACTAGCGGCCCAGATACGCAGTATTTT. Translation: CASSGTSGPDTQYF.

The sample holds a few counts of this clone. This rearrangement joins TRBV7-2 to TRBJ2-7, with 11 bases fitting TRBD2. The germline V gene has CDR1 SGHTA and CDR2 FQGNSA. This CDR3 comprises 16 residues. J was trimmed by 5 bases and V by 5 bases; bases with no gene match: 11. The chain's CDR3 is CASSPSSGRLYNEQYF. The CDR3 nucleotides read TGTGCCAGCAGCCCCTCTAGCGGGAGGCTCTACAACGAGCAGTACTTC.

The CDR3 loop is CASSPPTVARGSGANVLTF. The CDR3, as DNA: TGTGCCAGCTCACCACCTACGGTAGCGAGGGGTTCTGGGGCCAACGTCCTGACTTTC. The chain recombines TRBV18 with TRBJ2-6; the D gene could be TRBD1 or TRBD2 (5 bases each). The ends were cut back, 0 bases at V and 1 base at J, with 16 bases in the middle. Germline V gives CDR1 KGHSH, CDR2 LQKENI. The CDR3 loop spans 19 amino acids.

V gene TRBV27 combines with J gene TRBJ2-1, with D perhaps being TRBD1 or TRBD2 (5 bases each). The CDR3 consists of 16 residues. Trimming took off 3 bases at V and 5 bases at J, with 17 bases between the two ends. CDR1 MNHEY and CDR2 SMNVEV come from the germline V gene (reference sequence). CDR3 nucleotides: TGTGCCAGCAGTTTCGAGGGGACCCGCCCCAACAATGAGCAGTTCTTC. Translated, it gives CASSFEGTRPNNEQFF.

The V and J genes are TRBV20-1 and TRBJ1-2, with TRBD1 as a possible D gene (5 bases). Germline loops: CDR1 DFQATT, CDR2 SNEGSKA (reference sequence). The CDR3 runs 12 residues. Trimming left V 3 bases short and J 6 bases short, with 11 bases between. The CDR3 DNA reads TGCAGTGCTAGTCTTCGACAGAATGGCTACACCTTC. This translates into CSASLRQNGYTF.

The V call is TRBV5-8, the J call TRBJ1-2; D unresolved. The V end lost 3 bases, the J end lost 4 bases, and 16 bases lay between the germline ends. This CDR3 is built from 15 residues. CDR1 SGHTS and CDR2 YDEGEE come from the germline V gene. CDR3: CASSSVHEPRYGYTF. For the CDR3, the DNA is TGTGCCAGCAGCTCGGTACACGAACCTCGCTATGGCTACACCTTC. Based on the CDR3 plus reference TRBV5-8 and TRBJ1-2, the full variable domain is EAGVTQSPTHLIKTRGQQATLRCSPISGHTSVYWYQQALGLGLQFLLWYDEGEERNRGNFPPRFSGRQFPNYSSELNVNALELEDSALYLCASSSVHEPRYGYTFGSGTRLTVV.